Sequencing of this T cell receptor (beta chain) was carried out in a study of blood T cells in healthy people across ages. V was cut by 5 bases and J by 3 bases, with 9 bases left in between. Germline lookup yields CDR1 SGHNT and CDR2 YENEEA. The CDR3 is 13 residues long. Together with a sample-barcoded 5' primer, a J-beta primer mix was included in a second PCR lasting roughly 6 to 12 cycles. Using its own MiXCR run on the 5' RACE reads, TCRdb lists one record per CDR3 protein. The repertoire holds roughly 1,500,000 distinct CDR3 sequences, with about 40% as singletons. Sequenced sample: blood. This sequence originates from a woman aged 18-29 years in good health. The chain has TRBV11-3 and TRBJ2-3; D possibly matches TRBD1 or TRBD2 (6 bases each). The CDR3 region has the DNA TGTGCCAGCAGCAAGGGGGGAACAGATACGCAGTATTTT. Translated: CASSKGGTDTQYF. The full variable domain, in which reference TRBV11-3 and TRBJ2-3 provide the parts outside the CDR3, is EAGVVQSPRYKIIEKKQPVAFWCNPISGHNTLYWYLQNLGQGPELLIRYENEEAVDDSQLPKDRFSAERLKGVDSTLKIQPAELGDSAVYLCASSKGGTDTQYFGPGTRLTVL.